This T cell receptor (beta chain) derives from a study of T cell responses to AZD1222 COVID-19 vaccine. Germline V gene data show CDR1 as LGHDT and CDR2 as YNNKEL (reference sequence). The CDR3 is made up of 15 amino acids. V lost 4 bases and J lost 7, with 14 bases in between. The repertoire was sequenced with immunoSEQ multiplex PCR; TCRdb's copy has only in-frame clones and lacks some. The sample consists of 150,000 or so clones, 80% to 90% of them appearing once. Points on this clone: Its specificity is unknown.

General study findings and limits: In a largely white British group with more females than males, clonal diversity was possibly underestimated. Nearly half of the spike-specific TCRs reportedly recognize variant regions that carry no mutations.

The chain is built from TRBV3-1 (or the pseudogene TRBV3-2) and TRBJ1-6; D may be TRBD1 (5 bases). Sequencing used peripheral blood, obtained on day 0 of AZD1222 vaccination. This TCR derives from an adult in good health. CDR3 in DNA: TGTGCCAGCAGCCCGGCGGGCAGACAGAATTCACCCCTCCACTTT. It specifies CASSPAGRQNSPLHF.